This entry concerns a single TCR beta chain. Its specificity is not known. The data stem from a study of monozygotic twins with inflammatory bowel disease. Study findings and constraints: No discrimination was achieved between different T cell subtypes.

Making each TCR library took 3,000 to 4,500 ng of total RNA. Each CDR3 protein gets one entry in TCRdb, which reprocessed the 5' RACE reads and gives no DNA. The repertoire table contains nearly 450,000 distinct CDR3 sequences. Germline V gene data show CDR1 as KGHDR and CDR2 as SFDVKD. CDR3 length: 14 amino acids. The rearrangement joins TRBV24-1 to TRBJ1-1; the D call from TCRdb, TRBD1, cannot be confirmed without DNA. The sequenced material came from blood. The TCR was taken from a human donor with ulcerative colitis or Crohn's disease, or a healthy co-twin of an affected twin (not recorded which). CDR3 amino acids: CATSGTGGGTEAFF.